This TCR beta chain was recorded in a study of Graves' ophthalmopathy and Graves' hyperthyroidism. Germline CDR1 reads MNHEY; CDR2 reads SVGAGI. The V end lost 0 bases, the J end lost 1 base, and 16 bases lay between the germline ends. The CDR3 extends over 17 amino acids. The study amplified TCR beta CDR3 regions using RNA transcripts. Second-round multiplex PCR came after a first-round RT-PCR that employed HTBI primers. TCRdb processed the multiplex PCR reads anew with MiXCR; each CDR3 protein has one entry. The table records a few hundred thousand distinct CDR3 sequences, roughly 21% of them present only once. A note on this clonotype: Its target is unknown.

Study-wide findings and caveats: Most expanded clonotypes in thyroid above 0.001 frequency also showed up in blood.

This chain joins TRBV6-5 and TRBJ2-7; possibly TRBD1 for D (6 bases). The TCR was taken from a woman in her fifties or sixties with Graves' ophthalmopathy. The sequencing input was peripheral blood. This CDR3 reads CASSYSAGSDRSYEQYF. CDR3 nucleotide sequence: TGTGCCAGCAGTTACTCAGCCGGGTCGGACAGATCCTACGAGCAGTACTTC.